Here is one T cell receptor beta chain with its context. Its antigen is not known. Time point meaning: roughly 10-day in vitro stimulation with candidate neoantigen peptide 3. Baseline for clone expansion was a parallel culture with no peptide. Generated by immunoSEQ multiplex PCR, the TCRdb table keeps only in-frame clones and is missing some. The data show approximately 9,000 clones, with 85% to 95% seen just once and over 9.5% held by the top ten. The data derive from a study of PD-1 blockade in mismatch repair-deficient tumors. Study-wide context: Enrolled about 2013-2017, patients had progressing, pretreated mismatch repair-deficient cancers of about a dozen types.

This CDR3 spans 14 amino acids. Study conclusions and caveats: All three positive peptides came from frameshift mutations, yielding 150 or so blood TCRs.

The rearrangement joins TRBV21-1 to TRBJ1-3. TRBV21-1 is annotated as a pseudogene. The sequence was obtained from an adult with mismatch repair-deficient cancer. This material consisted of cells cultured in vitro, taken from a patient treated with pembrolizumab. The CDR3 region has the DNA TGTGCCAGCACCCTCAAGGGCGCTGGAAACACCATATATTTT. The encoded protein is CASTLKGAGNTIYF.